This is a list of T cell receptor beta chains from one sample in a study of cytomegalovirus exposure and HLA in healthy donors. TCRdb's table, derived via immunoSEQ multiplex PCR, lists solely in-frame clones and lacks some. The table lists 110,000 to 150,000 clones, roughly 80% of them singletons. The sample was PBMCs. Every receptor here comes from a woman in her thirties or forties in good health and CMV-seropositive. Each CDR3 is given with its conserved first and last residue. A D gene is named only where the DNA matches it firmly. The size field is filled for only some rows; it gives once, few, many or a size class.

.	TRBV6-5	TRBD1	TRBJ1-3	CASIDRASGNTIYF	TGTGCCAGCATCGACAGGGCCTCTGGAAACACCATATATTTT
.	TRBV7-2	TRBD1	TRBJ2-7	CASSPGDSAYYEQYF	TGTGCCAGCAGCCCCGGGGACAGCGCATACTACGAGCAGTACTTC
.	TRBV2	TRBD1	TRBJ2-5	CASSATGTETQYF	TGTGCCAGCAGTGCGACAGGGACAGAGACCCAGTACTTC
.	TRBV6-5	TRBD1	TRBJ1-5	CASSYRDRKNQPQHF	TGTGCCAGCAGTTACCGGGACAGGAAAAATCAGCCCCAGCATTTT
few	TRBV5-1	.	TRBJ1-2	CASSSTGRYGYTF	TGCGCCAGCAGCTCTACAGGGCGGTATGGCTACACCTTC
.	TRBV9	.	TRBJ1-1	CASSVEGRTAEAFF	TGTGCCAGCAGCGTAGAGGGCAGGACAGCAGAAGCTTTCTTT
.	TRBV11-2	TRBD2	TRBJ2-7	CASSLNRLAGEQYF	TGTGCCAGCAGCTTAAATCGACTAGCGGGGGAGCAGTACTTC
.	TRBV5-8	.	TRBJ1-2	CASSLSGWHGYTF	TGTGCCAGCAGCTTGTCCGGGTGGCATGGCTACACCTTC
.	TRBV5-1	.	TRBJ2-7	CASSLEVRDEQYF	TGCGCCAGCAGCTTGGAGGTCAGGGACGAGCAGTACTTC
.	TRBV27	.	TRBJ1-1	CASRSGLGGYTEAFF	TGTGCCAGCAGGTCTGGGTTGGGGGGGTACACTGAAGCTTTCTTT
once	TRBV9	.	TRBJ1-2	CASSGGGGGEHGYTF	TGTGCCAGCAGCGGAGGGGGGGGAGGTGAGCATGGCTACACCTTC
.	TRBV5-5	.	TRBJ1-1	CASSLTGNTEAFF	TGTGCCAGCAGCTTGACAGGGAACACTGAAGCTTTCTTT
few	TRBV9	TRBD1	TRBJ2-2	CASSSQSKDRDTGELFF	TGTGCCAGCAGCTCCCAATCAAAGGACAGGGACACCGGGGAGCTGTTTTTT
.	TRBV6-5	.	TRBJ2-7	CASRRQYEQYF	TGTGCCAGCAGACGACAGTACGAGCAGTACTTC
.	TRBV7-2	.	TRBJ2-7	CASSLDYSYEQYF	TGTGCCAGCAGCTTAGACTACTCCTACGAGCAGTACTTC
.	TRBV4-3	.	TRBJ2-1	CASSQEGGNEQFF	TGCGCCAGCAGCCAAGAGGGGGGTAATGAGCAGTTCTTC
.	TRBV28	.	TRBJ2-1	CASTPRGYNEQFF	TGTGCCAGCACCCCACGGGGGTACAATGAGCAGTTCTTC
.	TRBV5-4	.	TRBJ2-7	CASSWGGSGHSYEQYF	TGTGCCAGCAGCTGGGGGGGCTCTGGACATTCCTACGAGCAGTACTTC
.	TRBV7-9	.	TRBJ1-6	CASSLGGDTGSPLHF	TGTGCCAGCAGCTTAGGAGGGGACACGGGTTCACCCCTCCACTTT
.	TRBV7-6	TRBD1	TRBJ2-3	CASSRGQGTTSTDTQYF	TGTGCCAGCAGCCGAGGACAGGGGACAACTAGCACAGATACGCAGTATTTT
.	TRBV19	TRBD1	TRBJ1-5	CASQRTGSDQPQHF	TGTGCCAGTCAACGGACAGGGTCGGATCAGCCCCAGCATTTT
.	TRBV5-1	.	TRBJ1-1	CASHGTLNTEAFF	TGCGCCAGCCATGGCACCCTGAACACTGAAGCTTTCTTT
.	TRBV5-6	TRBD1	TRBJ2-3	CASSPLGQGSTDTQYF	TGTGCCAGCAGCCCTCTTGGACAGGGAAGCACAGATACGCAGTATTTT
.	TRBV7-2	TRBD1	TRBJ1-3	CASSLAGQPNSGNTIYF	TGTGCCAGCAGCTTGGCGGGACAGCCAAACTCTGGAAACACCATATATTTT
.	TRBV5-6	TRBD2	TRBJ2-7	CASSLGLAMEQYF	TGTGCCAGCAGCTTGGGACTAGCTATGGAGCAGTACTTC
.	TRBV19	.	TRBJ2-1	CASSIAGVEQFF	TGTGCCAGTAGTATAGCTGGAGTTGAGCAGTTCTTC
.	TRBV19	TRBD1	TRBJ1-2	CASMRGRQGQTGYTF	TGTGCCAGTATGAGAGGTCGACAGGGACAAACTGGCTACACCTTC
.	TRBV29-1	.	TRBJ1-1	CSVLDTGYGTEAFF	TGCAGCGTTCTTGATACAGGGTATGGGACTGAAGCTTTCTTT
.	TRBV7-9	TRBD1	TRBJ1-2	CASSQDRTYGYTF	TGTGCCAGCAGCCAGGACAGGACCTATGGCTACACCTTC
once	TRBV5-1	TRBD2	TRBJ2-5	CASSSGLAGGPGKTQYF	TGCGCCAGCAGCTCCGGACTAGCGGGGGGGCCTGGAAAGACCCAGTACTTC
.	TRBV7-2	TRBD2	TRBJ2-1	CASTTPGGYNEQFF	TGTGCCAGCACCACCCCGGGGGGGTACAATGAGCAGTTCTTC
few	TRBV19	.	TRBJ2-2	CASSIVGGGELFF	TGTGCCAGTAGTATAGTCGGCGGCGGGGAGCTGTTTTTT
.	TRBV2	.	TRBJ1-2	CASSESTSGYYGYTF	TGTGCCAGCAGTGAATCTACCTCGGGGTACTATGGCTACACCTTC
.	TRBV28	TRBD2	TRBJ2-3	CASSFSASGDADTQYF	TGTGCCAGCAGTTTTTCAGCTAGCGGGGACGCAGATACGCAGTATTTT
.	TRBV28	TRBD1	TRBJ1-1	CASSPIDRAEAFF	TGTGCCAGCAGTCCAATCGACAGGGCTGAAGCTTTCTTT
.	TRBV7-2	.	TRBJ1-1	CASSPRRSGAFF	TGTGCCAGCAGCCCCCGAAGGAGCGGGGCTTTCTTT
.	TRBV5-4	TRBD1	TRBJ1-5	CASSPGQNYQPQHF	TGTGCCAGCAGCCCGGGACAGAACTATCAGCCCCAGCATTTT
.	TRBV13	.	TRBJ2-7	CASSLITGSTHEQYF	TGTGCCAGCAGCTTAATTACCGGGAGTACCCACGAGCAGTACTTC
.	TRBV5-6	TRBD1	TRBJ1-6	CASSFRKQGPNSPLHF	TGTGCCAGCAGCTTCCGGAAACAGGGGCCTAATTCACCCCTCCACTTT
.	TRBV7-9	.	TRBJ1-1	CASTNQGSTEAFF	TGTGCCAGCACCAATCAGGGTAGCACTGAAGCTTTCTTT
.	TRBV30	.	TRBJ1-2	CAWEKESEGMDGYTF	TGTGCCTGGGAGAAGGAATCGGAGGGTATGGATGGCTACACCTTC
few	TRBV5-8	TRBD1	TRBJ1-4	CASSSTGITNEKLFF	TGTGCCAGCAGCTCGACAGGGATTACTAATGAAAAACTGTTTTTT
.	TRBV30	.	TRBJ2-1	CAWSRDLYNEQFF	TGTGCCTGGAGTCGAGATCTCTACAATGAGCAGTTCTTC
.	TRBV27	.	TRBJ2-7	CASSLSIDSYEQYF	TGTGCCAGCAGTTTATCGATAGACTCCTACGAGCAGTACTTC
few	TRBV7-2	TRBD2	TRBJ2-7	CASSLAGGINYEQYF	TGTGCCAGCAGCTTGGCGGGAGGAATAAACTACGAGCAGTACTTC
few	TRBV4-1	.	TRBJ1-5	CASSQDGQFHQPQHF	TGCGCCAGCAGCCAAGATGGACAGTTTCATCAGCCCCAGCATTTT
few	TRBV9	.	TRBJ2-5	CASSVGIGGWETQYF	TGTGCCAGCAGCGTAGGGATCGGGGGATGGGAGACCCAGTACTTC
.	TRBV9	TRBD2	TRBJ2-2	CASSVATTGRELIGELFF	TGTGCCAGCAGCGTAGCTACGACTGGGCGGGAGTTGATCGGGGAGCTGTTTTTT
.	TRBV5-4	.	TRBJ1-5	CASSTSTGFDQPQHF	TGTGCCAGCAGCACAAGCACAGGGTTCGATCAGCCCCAGCATTTT
.	TRBV5-1	TRBD2	TRBJ2-1	CASRRVAGNYNEQFF	TGCGCCAGCAGAAGGGTAGCGGGAAATTACAATGAGCAGTTCTTC
.	TRBV28	TRBD2	TRBJ2-3	CASSLPGLAAGTQYF	TGTGCCAGCAGTTTACCGGGACTAGCTGCGGGTACGCAGTATTTT
.	TRBV19	.	TRBJ2-1	CASSIRGYNEQFF	TGTGCCAGTAGTATTCGAGGTTACAATGAGCAGTTCTTC
.	TRBV5-4	TRBD1	TRBJ2-7	CASSLTGGAGYEQYF	TGTGCCAGCAGCTTGACAGGGGGCGCCGGTTACGAGCAGTACTTC